The next 7 T cell receptor beta chains were all read from a single sample in a study of blood T cell repertoires in COVID-19. Profiled with immunoSEQ multiplex PCR; TCRdb holds only in-frame clones, not every one. In the table there are roughly 250,000 clones, more than 60% of which are singletons. The sample consisted of peripheral blood. These TCRs come from a middle-aged woman with active or convalescent COVID-19.

The chain carries TRBV5-1 and TRBJ1-2, with a weak D call TRBD1 (6 bases). CDR1 and CDR2 (germline): SGHRS, YFSETQ. The CDR3 totals 13 residues. Trimming removed 2 bases from V and 8 bases from J, with 13 bases in between. CDR3 protein: CASSFLTGGGYTF. The CDR3 nucleotides are TGCGCCAGCAGCTTTCTGACAGGAGGCGGCTACACCTTC.

This chain connects TRBV28 to TRBJ1-2; D not certain. From germline, CDR1 is MDHEN and CDR2 SYDVKM. CDR3 length equals 14 residues. Trimming took 6 bases from V and 2 from J, leaving 13 bases between them. CDR3 nucleotides: TGTGCCAGCAGCCCGGCGGGCAAAAACTATGGCTACACCTTC. Translation gives CASSPAGKNYGYTF.

The chain employs TRBV3-1 (or the pseudogene TRBV3-2) and TRBJ2-2; TRBD2 agrees at 10 bases. Germline CDR1 LGHDT, CDR2 YNNKEL (reference sequence). This CDR3 contains 16 residues. The V and J ends lost 4 bases and 7 bases, in that order; junction bases with no gene match: 9. The CDR3 DNA reads TGTGCCAGCAGCCCCCCGGGACTAGCGAACGGCGGGGAGCTGTTTTTT. The encoded protein is CASSPPGLANGGELFF.

This chain links TRBV29-1 with TRBJ1-2, with unresolved D. Germline assignment: CDR1 SQVTM and CDR2 ANQGSEA. The ends were cut back, 7 bases at V and 1 base at J, with 16 bases in the middle. The CDR3 spans 14 residues. The CDR3 here is CSARSGSVNYGYTF. CDR3 in DNA: TGCAGCGCAAGGTCGGGGAGTGTTAACTATGGCTACACCTTC.

This sequence joins TRBV6-6 and TRBJ1-4; TRBD1 might be the D (5 bases). V lost 6 bases and J lost 0, with 11 bases in between. Looked up from germline, CDR1 is MNHNY and CDR2 is SVGAGI (reference sequence). CDR3 length: 15 residues. The chain's CDR3 is CASRRTYATNEKLFF. In DNA form, the CDR3 reads TGTGCCAGCAGACGGACATATGCAACTAATGAAAAACTGTTTTTT.

The chain joins TRBV7-3 to TRBJ2-2; D may be TRBD1 (5 bases). V shed 5 bases and J shed 0 bases, with 13 bases lying between them. The CDR3 runs to 16 residues. Germline-derived CDR1 and CDR2 are SGHTA and FQGTGA. The chain's CDR3 is CASSLQGAANTGELFF. CDR3 coding DNA: TGTGCCAGCAGCCTCCAGGGCGCCGCGAACACCGGGGAGCTGTTTTTT.

The rearrangement links TRBV19 to TRBJ1-2; 8 positions match TRBD1. The CDR3 is 15 amino acids. The germline gives CDR1 LNHDA, CDR2 SQIVND (reference sequence). V was pared by 5 bases and J by 4 bases, with 9 bases of the junction left unmatched. Here the CDR3 DNA reads TGTGCCAGTAGTGGGGAAACGGGACAGGTCTATGGCTACACCTTC. Protein product: CASSGETGQVYGYTF.